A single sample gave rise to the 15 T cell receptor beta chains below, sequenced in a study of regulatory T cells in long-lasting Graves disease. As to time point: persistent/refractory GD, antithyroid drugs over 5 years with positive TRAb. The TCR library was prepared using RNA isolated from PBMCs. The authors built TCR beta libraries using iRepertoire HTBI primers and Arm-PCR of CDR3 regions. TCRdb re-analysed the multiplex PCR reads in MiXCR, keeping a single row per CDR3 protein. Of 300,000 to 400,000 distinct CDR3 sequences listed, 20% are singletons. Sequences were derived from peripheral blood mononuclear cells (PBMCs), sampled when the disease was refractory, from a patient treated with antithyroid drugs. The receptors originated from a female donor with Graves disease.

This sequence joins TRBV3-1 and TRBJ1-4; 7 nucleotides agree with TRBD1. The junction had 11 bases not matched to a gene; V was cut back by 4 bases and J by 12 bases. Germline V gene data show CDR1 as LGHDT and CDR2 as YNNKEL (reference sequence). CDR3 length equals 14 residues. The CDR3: CASSPPGQRGELFF. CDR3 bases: TGTGCCAGCAGCCCGCCGGGACAGCGGGGGGAACTGTTTTTT. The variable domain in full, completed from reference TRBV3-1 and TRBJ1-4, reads DTAVSQTPKYLVTQMGNDKSIKCEQNLGHDTMYWYKQDSKKFLKIMFSYNNKELIINETVPNRFSPKSPDKAHLNLHINSLELGDSAVYFCASSPPGQRGELFFGSGTQLSVL.

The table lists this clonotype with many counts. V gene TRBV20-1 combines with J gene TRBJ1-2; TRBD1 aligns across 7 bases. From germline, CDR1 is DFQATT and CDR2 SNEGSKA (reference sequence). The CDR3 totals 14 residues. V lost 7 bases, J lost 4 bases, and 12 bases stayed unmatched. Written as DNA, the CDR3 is TGCAGTGAGCGGGACAGCCTCTATCTCTATGGCTACACCTTC. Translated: CSERDSLYLYGYTF.

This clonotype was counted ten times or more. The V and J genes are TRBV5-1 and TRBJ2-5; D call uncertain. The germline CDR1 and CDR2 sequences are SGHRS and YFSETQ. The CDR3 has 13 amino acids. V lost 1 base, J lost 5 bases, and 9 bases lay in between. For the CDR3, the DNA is TGCGCCAGCAGCTTGAACCCTAGGGAGACCCAGTACTTC. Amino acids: CASSLNPRETQYF.

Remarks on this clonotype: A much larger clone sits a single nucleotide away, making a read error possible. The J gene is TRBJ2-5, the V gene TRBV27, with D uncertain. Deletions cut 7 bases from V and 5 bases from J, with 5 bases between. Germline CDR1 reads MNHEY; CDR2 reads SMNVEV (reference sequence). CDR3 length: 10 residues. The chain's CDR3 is CASKCETQYF. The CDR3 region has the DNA TGTGCCAGCAAATGCGAGACCCAGTACTTC.

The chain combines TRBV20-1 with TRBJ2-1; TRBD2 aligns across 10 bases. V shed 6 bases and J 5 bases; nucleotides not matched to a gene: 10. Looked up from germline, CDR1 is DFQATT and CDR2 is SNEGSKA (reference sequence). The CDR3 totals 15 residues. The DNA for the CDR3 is TGCAGTGCCAAGAAGGGACTAGCGAGTGACAATGAGCAGTTCTTC. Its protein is CSAKKGLASDNEQFF.

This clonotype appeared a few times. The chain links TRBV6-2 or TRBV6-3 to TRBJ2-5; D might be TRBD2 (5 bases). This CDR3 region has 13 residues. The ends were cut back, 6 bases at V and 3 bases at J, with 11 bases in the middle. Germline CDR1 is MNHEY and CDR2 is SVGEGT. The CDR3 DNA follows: TGTGCCAGCAGCCCGGACTGGAAAGAGACCCAGTACTTC. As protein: CASSPDWKETQYF.

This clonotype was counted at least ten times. The CDR3 bases are TGTGCCAGCAGTCCGGGACAGGGGGCCGAGCAGTACTTC. Its protein is CASSPGQGAEQYF. V is TRBV12-3 or TRBV12-4 and J is TRBJ2-7; TRBD1 aligns across 12 bases. The CDR3 runs 13 residues. With V trimmed by 5 bases and J by 6 bases, 2 bases remained unmatched.

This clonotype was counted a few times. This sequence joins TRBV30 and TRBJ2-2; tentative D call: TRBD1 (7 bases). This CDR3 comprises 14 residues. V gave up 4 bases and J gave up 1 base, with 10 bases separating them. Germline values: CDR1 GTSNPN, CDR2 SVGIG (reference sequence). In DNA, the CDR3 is TGTGCCTGGATTCAGGGGGGGAACACCGGGGAGCTGTTTTTT. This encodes CAWIQGGNTGELFF.

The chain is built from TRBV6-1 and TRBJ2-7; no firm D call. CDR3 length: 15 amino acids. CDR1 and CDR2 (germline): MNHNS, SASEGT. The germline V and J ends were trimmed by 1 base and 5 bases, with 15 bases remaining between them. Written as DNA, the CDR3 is TGTGCCAGCAGTGAAGTAGGCTTCCTCTGGGACGAGCAGTACTTC. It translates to CASSEVGFLWDEQYF.

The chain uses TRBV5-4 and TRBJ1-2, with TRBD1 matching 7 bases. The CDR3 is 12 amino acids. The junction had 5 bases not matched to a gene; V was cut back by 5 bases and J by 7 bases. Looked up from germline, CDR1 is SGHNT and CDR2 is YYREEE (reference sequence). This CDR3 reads CASSNDRVGYTF. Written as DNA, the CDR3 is TGTGCCAGCAGTAACGACAGGGTTGGCTACACCTTC.

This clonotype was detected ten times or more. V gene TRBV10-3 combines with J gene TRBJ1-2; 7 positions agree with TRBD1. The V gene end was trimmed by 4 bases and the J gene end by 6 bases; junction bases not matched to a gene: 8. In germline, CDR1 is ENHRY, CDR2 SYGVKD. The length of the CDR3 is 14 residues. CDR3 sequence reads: CAISGQGIGNGYTF. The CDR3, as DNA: TGTGCCATCAGTGGACAGGGTATAGGGAATGGCTACACCTTC.

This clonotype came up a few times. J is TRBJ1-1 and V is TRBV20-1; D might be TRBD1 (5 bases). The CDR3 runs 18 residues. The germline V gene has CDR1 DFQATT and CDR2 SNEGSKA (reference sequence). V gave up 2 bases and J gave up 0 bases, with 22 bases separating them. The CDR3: CSARTIGLGAGVNTEAFF. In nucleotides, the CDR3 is TGCAGTGCTAGAACCATAGGCCTTGGGGCCGGGGTGAACACTGAAGCTTTCTTT.

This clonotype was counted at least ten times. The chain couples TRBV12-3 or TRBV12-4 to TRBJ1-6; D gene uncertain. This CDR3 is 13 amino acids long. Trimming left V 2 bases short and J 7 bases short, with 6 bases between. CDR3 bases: TGTGCCAGCAGTTTAAAGGAGAATTCACCCCTCCACTTT. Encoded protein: CASSLKENSPLHF.

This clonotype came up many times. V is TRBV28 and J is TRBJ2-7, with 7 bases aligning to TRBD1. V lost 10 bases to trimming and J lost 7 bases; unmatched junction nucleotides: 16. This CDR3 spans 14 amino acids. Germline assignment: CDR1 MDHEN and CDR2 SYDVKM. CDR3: CATDPPGQRGEQYF. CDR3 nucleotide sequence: TGTGCCACCGACCCACCGGGACAGCGAGGGGAGCAGTACTTC.

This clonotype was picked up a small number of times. Here the CDR3 DNA reads TGTGCCAGCCCACTTACTACTACTAGGTCTGGGGACAATCAGCCCCAGCATTTT. Translated, it gives CASPLTTTRSGDNQPQHF. The chain uses TRBV25-1 and TRBJ1-5, with unresolved D. The CDR3 is 18 residues long. Germline loops: CDR1 MGHDK, CDR2 SYGVNS. Trimming shortened V by 8 bases and J by 3 bases, and 26 bases separated the two germline ends. Combining the CDR3 with reference TRBV25-1 and TRBJ1-5 gives the whole variable domain EADIYQTPRYLVIGTGKKITLECSQTMGHDKMYWYQQDPGMELHLIHYSYGVNSTEKGDLSSESTVSRIRTEHFPLTLESARPSHTSQYLCASPLTTTRSGDNQPQHFGDGTRLSIL.